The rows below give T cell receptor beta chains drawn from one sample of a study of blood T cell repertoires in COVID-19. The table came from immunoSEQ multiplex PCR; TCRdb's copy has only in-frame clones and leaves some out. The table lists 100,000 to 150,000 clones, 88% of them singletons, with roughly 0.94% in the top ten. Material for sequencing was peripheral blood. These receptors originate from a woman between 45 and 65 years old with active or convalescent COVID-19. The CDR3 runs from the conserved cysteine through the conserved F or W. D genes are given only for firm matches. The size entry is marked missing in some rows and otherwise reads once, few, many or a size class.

CASSLDRVQPQHF,TGTGCCAGCAGCTTAGACAGGGTTCAGCCCCAGCATTTT,.,TRBV11-2,13,TRBJ1-5,.
CASSPRRAGAQNEQFF,TGTGCCAGCAGCCCCCGAAGGGCGGGAGCGCAAAATGAGCAGTTCTTC,.,TRBV13,16,TRBJ2-1,TRBD2
CASSRRDSNTEAFF,TGTGCCAGCAGCCGCCGGGACAGTAACACTGAAGCTTTCTTT,.,TRBV3-1/TRBV3-2,14,TRBJ1-1,TRBD1
CASSQYPQESRDGYTF,TGTGCCAGCAGCCAATACCCACAGGAATCTCGAGATGGCTACACCTTC,.,TRBV16,16,TRBJ1-2,.
CASSLGGFSYNEQFF,TGTGCCAGCAGTTTGGGCGGGTTTTCCTACAATGAGCAGTTCTTC,few,TRBV27,15,TRBJ2-1,.
CASSQDRGFYGYTF,TGCGCCAGCAGCCAAGATCGGGGGTTTTATGGCTACACCTTC,.,TRBV4-3,14,TRBJ1-2,.
CATSRSMGDEKLFF,TGTGCCACCAGTCGATCAATGGGCGATGAAAAACTGTTTTTT,.,TRBV15,14,TRBJ1-4,.
CASSLEVSSGEFF,TGTGCCAGCAGCTTAGAAGTGTCTAGCGGGGAGTTCTTC,.,TRBV11-2,13,TRBJ2-1,TRBD2
CASSKQEGNRKKDQPQHF,TGTGCCAGCAGCAAACAAGAAGGGAACAGGAAGAAGGATCAGCCCCAGCATTTT,.,TRBV21-1,18,TRBJ1-5,.
CASSVGGRAPYEQYF,TGTGCCAGCAGCGTAGGAGGGAGAGCCCCCTACGAGCAGTACTTC,.,TRBV9,15,TRBJ2-7,.
CASSPGQNYEQYF,TGTGCCAGCTCACCGGGACAGAACTACGAGCAGTACTTC,.,TRBV18,13,TRBJ2-7,TRBD1
CASREDNWPLHF,TGTGCCAGCAGGGAAGACAATTGGCCCCTCCACTTT,.,TRBV2,12,TRBJ1-6,.
CASSLRRSDSSPLHF,TGTGCCAGCAGCCTACGGAGGTCGGATAGTTCACCCCTCCACTTT,.,TRBV6-2/TRBV6-3,15,TRBJ1-6,.
CASSLKGAEDTEAFF,TGTGCCAGCAGCTTGAAGGGGGCCGAGGACACTGAAGCTTTCTTT,.,TRBV5-6,15,TRBJ1-1,TRBD1
CAGPAFEQYF,TGTGCCGGCCCCGCTTTTGAGCAGTACTTC,.,TRBV19,10,TRBJ2-7,.
CASSPQGLRIQYF,TGTGCCAGCAGCCCACAGGGGTTACGCATTCAGTACTTC,.,TRBV6-5,13,TRBJ2-4,TRBD1
CASSDNIGQPTNEKLFF,TGTGCCAGCAGTGATAATATCGGACAGCCAACTAATGAAAAACTGTTTTTT,.,TRBV25-1,17,TRBJ1-4,.
CASSLNQGRTNTEAFF,TGTGCCAGCAGCTTAAATCAGGGCAGGACGAACACTGAAGCTTTCTTT,.,TRBV7-3,16,TRBJ1-1,.
CASSWDKNSGNTIYF,TGTGCCAGCAGCTGGGACAAAAACTCTGGAAACACCATATATTTT,.,TRBV5-4,15,TRBJ1-3,.
CASSSLAGIEAETQYF,TGTGCCAGCAGCTCCTTAGCGGGGATCGAGGCGGAGACCCAGTACTTC,.,TRBV7-2,16,TRBJ2-5,TRBD2
CASSGLSRTQYF,TGTGCCAGCAGCGGACTGTCTCGTACGCAGTATTTT,.,TRBV9,12,TRBJ2-3,.
CASSAGLAGAYEQYF,TGTGCCAGCAGCGCCGGACTAGCGGGGGCCTACGAGCAGTACTTC,.,TRBV7-9,15,TRBJ2-7,TRBD2
CASSSRGTGAGGVDEQFF,TGTGCCAGTAGTTCCCGTGGGACGGGGGCAGGGGGCGTTGATGAGCAGTTCTTC,.,TRBV19,18,TRBJ2-1,TRBD1
CASSLAGRGQGYTF,TGTGCCAGCAGCTTGGCCGGCAGGGGGCAGGGCTACACCTTC,.,TRBV5-5,14,TRBJ1-2,TRBD1
CASSPSSGRDTQYF,TGTGCCAGCTCACCTTCCAGCGGGAGAGATACGCAGTATTTT,once,TRBV18,14,TRBJ2-3,TRBD2
CASSPQQGVNEKLFF,TGTGCCAGCTCCCCCCAACAGGGGGTAAATGAAAAACTGTTTTTT,.,TRBV18,15,TRBJ1-4,TRBD1
CASSTPGQQETQYF,TGTGCCAGTTCGACGCCGGGACAGCAAGAGACCCAGTACTTC,.,TRBV7-9,14,TRBJ2-5,TRBD1
CASSPGTSGPVQYF,TGTGCCAGCAGTCCTGGGACTAGCGGTCCAGTACAGTACTTC,.,TRBV27,14,TRBJ2-7,TRBD2
CASSQTGGSRAFF,TGTGCCAGCAGCCAGACCGGAGGTTCACGAGCTTTCTTT,.,TRBV3-1/TRBV3-2,13,TRBJ1-1,.
CASSRGGQGVGYGYTF,TGCGCCAGCAGCCGAGGGGGACAGGGAGTAGGCTATGGCTACACCTTC,.,TRBV4-3,16,TRBJ1-2,TRBD1
CASSLASSGTGGNNEQFF,TGTGCCAGCAGCTTGGCCTCCTCCGGGACAGGGGGGAACAATGAGCAGTTCTTC,.,TRBV5-5,18,TRBJ2-1,TRBD1
CAWRGSGGAETQYF,TGTGCCTGGAGAGGCAGTGGGGGGGCAGAGACCCAGTACTTC,.,TRBV30,14,TRBJ2-5,.
CASTQGSDRGWQPQHF,TGTGCCAGCACCCAAGGCAGTGACAGGGGTTGGCAGCCCCAGCATTTT,.,TRBV28,16,TRBJ1-5,TRBD1
CAISESGGRGQETQYF,TGTGCCATCAGTGAGTCGGGCGGGAGAGGCCAAGAGACCCAGTACTTC,once,TRBV10-3,16,TRBJ2-5,TRBD2
CASSLGQGSTDTQYF,TGTGCCAGCAGCCTAGGACAGGGGTCAACAGATACGCAGTATTTT,.,TRBV5-5,15,TRBJ2-3,TRBD1
CASSLNSVETQYF,TGTGCCAGCAGCTTAAATAGCGTGGAGACCCAGTACTTC,.,TRBV7-2,13,TRBJ2-5,.
CASGLRIGQANYGYTF,TGTGCCAGCGGCTTACGAATTGGACAGGCTAACTATGGCTACACCTTC,.,TRBV7-2,16,TRBJ1-2,TRBD1
CASSLETSSYEQYF,TGCGCCAGCAGCTTGGAAACTAGCAGCTACGAGCAGTACTTC,.,TRBV5-1,14,TRBJ2-7,.
CASSLPKETSYEQYF,TGTGCCAGCAGCCTCCCCAAGGAGACCTCCTACGAGCAGTACTTC,once,TRBV3-1/TRBV3-2,15,TRBJ2-7,.
CASSPMGRQSSSSGYTF,TGTGCCAGCAGTCCGATGGGGCGACAGAGCTCATCTTCTGGCTACACCTTC,.,TRBV28,17,TRBJ1-2,.
CASTNNLEVEQFF,TGTGCCAGCACCAACAATCTAGAAGTTGAGCAGTTCTTC,.,TRBV6-5,13,TRBJ2-1,.
CASSPNSGTTNLEQYF,TGCGCCAGCAGCCCGAATTCCGGGACTACCAATCTCGAGCAGTACTTC,.,TRBV5-1,16,TRBJ2-7,TRBD2
CATSRRDRVNEKLFF,TGTGCCACCAGCAGAAGAGACAGAGTAAATGAAAAACTGTTTTTT,.,TRBV15,15,TRBJ1-4,.
CASSYTGTSSGNTIYF,TGTGCCAGCAGCTATACCGGGACAAGCTCCGGAAACACCATATATTTT,.,TRBV12-1,16,TRBJ1-3,.
CASTGEEPSEAFF,TGTGCCAGCACCGGGGAGGAACCTTCTGAAGCTTTCTTT,once,TRBV7-9,13,TRBJ1-1,.
CARALGHNSTDTQYF,TGTGCCCGAGCCCTAGGACATAATAGCACAGATACGCAGTATTTT,.,TRBV28,15,TRBJ2-3,.
CASSLGGIYEQYF,TGTGCCAGCAGTTTAGGAGGGATCTACGAGCAGTACTTC,once,TRBV28,13,TRBJ2-7,.
CSVEGAQGHEQFF,TGCAGCGTTGAAGGGGCCCAGGGCCATGAGCAGTTCTTC,.,TRBV29-1,13,TRBJ2-1,.
CASSPGGADTQYF,TGTGCCAGCTCGCCGGGAGGGGCAGATACGCAGTATTTT,once,TRBV7-3,13,TRBJ2-3,TRBD2
CASSFRGTGGYEQYF,TGTGCCAGCAGCTTTCGTGGGACAGGGGGCTACGAGCAGTACTTC,.,TRBV5-4,15,TRBJ2-7,TRBD1
CASSSQVRGNYNEQFF,TGCGCCAGCAGCTCCCAAGTAAGAGGCAATTACAATGAGCAGTTCTTC,.,TRBV5-1,16,TRBJ2-1,.
CASSPVENTDTQYF,TGTGCCAGCAGTCCCGTAGAGAATACAGATACGCAGTATTTT,once,TRBV27,14,TRBJ2-3,.